The clone carrying this TCR beta chain was seen at least ten times. The antigen remains unidentified. This sample stems from a study of T cells after yellow fever vaccination. Study information: Libraries from low-cell-number fractions were prepared with the SMART-Seq v4 Ultra Low Input RNA kit. Study findings and constraints: The bulk population could contribute abundant contaminating clonotypes to FACS-sorted repertoires.

This CDR3 spans 12 amino acids. Losses at the gene ends were 5 bases for V and 10 bases for J; bases not matched to a gene: 5. CDR1 and CDR2 from the germline V gene are MNHEY and SVGAGI. As TCR cDNA was made by 5'RACE template switching, a universal primer site and UMIs were added. Using its own MiXCR run on the 5' RACE reads, TCRdb lists one record per CDR3 protein. The profile shows a few hundred thousand distinct CDR3 sequences, roughly 4% of them singletons. This specimen was PBMCs, taken on the day of the yellow fever booster vaccination. This sequence joins TRBV6-5 and TRBJ2-1; TRBD2 matches 7 bases. The clonotype was recovered from a young man who received the YFV17D yellow fever vaccine. CDR3 in amino acids: CASSAGVGEQFF. For the CDR3, the DNA is TGTGCCAGCAGTGCGGGGGTGGGGGAGCAGTTCTTC.